The 29 T cell receptor beta chains listed next were all sequenced from one sample in a study of control samples from healthy donors and cancer patients. The assay was immunoSEQ multiplex PCR, and TCRdb's table has in-frame clones only and misses some. Of around 140,000 clones in the sample, under 90% were seen once. The source material was PBMCs. Every receptor here comes from a man in his fifties with head and neck cancer.

As to this clone: Its ends do not fully match the called genes, so a read error is possible. This chain links TRBV7-7 with TRBJ2-7; tentatively, D is TRBD2 (6 bases). In germline, CDR1 is SSHAT, CDR2 FNYEAQ (reference sequence). The CDR3 is made up of 14 amino acids. CDR3 protein: CASSLNRDSYEQYF. DNA of the CDR3: TGTGCTAGCAGCTTAAACCGGGACTCATACGAGCAGTACTTC.

This sequence joins TRBV3-1 (or the pseudogene TRBV3-2) and TRBJ1-5; the D is unclear. This CDR3 has 15 residues. Germline CDR1 is LGHDT and CDR2 is YNNKEL (reference sequence). V was pared by 6 bases and J by 4 bases, with 16 bases between. CDR3 protein: CASSKGNSMNQPQHF. As DNA, the CDR3 is TGTGCCAGCAGTAAGGGAAACAGTATGAATCAGCCCCAGCATTTT.

This clone was observed once. The V call is TRBV6-5, the J call TRBJ2-7, with D possibly called TRBD1 or TRBD2 (6 bases each). The CDR3 runs 13 residues. CDR1 and CDR2 (germline): MNHEY, SVGAGI. Trimming pared 8 bases from V and 7 bases from J, leaving 18 bases between. The CDR3 DNA reads as TGTGCCAGCCATCAGAGGGGGGTAGGGGAGCAGTACTTC. Translation gives CASHQRGVGEQYF.

This clone was recorded a few times. The V call is TRBV5-1, the J call TRBJ2-7, with D unresolved. Trimming took 0 bases from V and 7 from J, leaving 5 bases between them. The CDR3 has 11 amino acids. Per germline, CDR1 SGHRS and CDR2 YFSETQ. CDR3 sequence (DNA): TGCGCCAGCAGCTTGGTTAATGAGCAGTACTTC. Translated: CASSLVNEQYF.

This chain links TRBV11-2 with TRBJ2-7, with D possibly being TRBD2 (6 bases). Germline loops: CDR1 SGHAT, CDR2 FQNNGV. The length of the CDR3 is 14 residues. V shed 5 bases and J shed 5 bases, with 16 bases lying between them. The DNA for the CDR3 is TGTGCCAGCAGCCGGGGGTGGGGCGGGGACGAGCAGTACTTC. Translating gives CASSRGWGGDEQYF. The entire variable domain, with the rest obtained from reference TRBV11-2 and TRBJ2-7, is as follows: EAGVAQSPRYKIIEKRQSVAFWCNPISGHATLYWYQQILGQGPKLLIQFQNNGVVDDSQLPKDRFSAERLKGVDSTLKIQPAKLEDSAVYLCASSRGWGGDEQYFGPGTRLTVT.

This chain links TRBV10-1 with TRBJ2-3; 7 nucleotides line up with TRBD1. The CDR3 runs 14 residues. CDR1 is WNHNN, CDR2 SYGVQD, per germline (reference sequence). Trimming took 8 bases from V and 2 from J; bases not matched to a gene: 7. CDR3 region: CASDRDSYTDTQYF. CDR3 in DNA: TGCGCCAGCGACAGGGACAGCTACACAGATACGCAGTATTTT.

The V call is TRBV7-9, the J call TRBJ1-4, with 7 positions matching TRBD1. The V and J ends lost 5 bases and 6 bases, in that order; junction bases with no gene match: 6. This CDR3 is 14 amino acids long. From germline, CDR1 is SEHNR and CDR2 FQNEAQ (reference sequence). CDR3 DNA sequence: TGTGCCAGCAGCGAGAGACAGGGTGATGAAAAACTGTTTTTT. Protein sequence: CASSERQGDEKLFF.

The chain joins TRBV7-2 to TRBJ1-4; D is uncertain. Per germline, CDR1 SGHTA and CDR2 FQGNSA. The V end lost 4 bases, the J end lost 7 bases, and 22 bases lay between the germline ends. This CDR3 has 17 amino acids. The CDR3 loop is CASSSPTLLDLGEKLFF. CDR3 DNA sequence: TGTGCCAGCAGCTCCCCCACCCTACTGGATTTGGGTGAAAAACTGTTTTTT.

As regards this clone: Germline and junction disagree at one end, which may indicate a read error. The sample carries other DNA sequences with the same CDR3. The chain's CDR3 is CASTIPGLHQETQYF. The CDR3 DNA follows: TGTGCCAGCACCATACCGGGACTCCATCAAGAGACCCAATACTTC. The gene calls are TRBV5-6 and TRBJ2-5; D is perhaps TRBD2 (6 bases). This CDR3 has 15 amino acids. Germline loops: CDR1 SGHDT, CDR2 YYEEEE.

This clone showed up just a few times. The chain couples TRBV2 to TRBJ1-6; D is unresolved. CDR3 length equals 14 residues. Deletions cut 4 bases from V and 6 bases from J, with 10 bases between. Looked up from germline, CDR1 is SNHLY and CDR2 is FYNNEI. CDR3 nucleotides: TGTGCCAGCAGTGTGGAGGGTAGTAATTCACCCCTCCACTTT. It translates to CASSVEGSNSPLHF.

This sequence joins TRBV2 and TRBJ1-6; 8 bases are shared with TRBD1. V was clipped by 1 base and J by 9 bases; unmatched bases: 2. CDR3 length equals 14 residues. The V gene's germline CDR1 is SNHLY and CDR2 FYNNEI. DNA for the CDR3: TGTGCCAGCAGTGAAGTACAGGGGGTTTCACCCCTCCACTTT. Translation: CASSEVQGVSPLHF.

This clone was recorded only once. This chain joins TRBV11-2 and TRBJ2-1; 7 bases are shared with TRBD2. CDR3 length: 16 residues. Germline V gives CDR1 SGHAT, CDR2 FQNNGV. V was pared by 3 bases and J by 0 bases, with 5 bases of the junction left unmatched. The CDR3 DNA sequence: TGTGCCAGCAGCTTTTTCAGCGGGGCCTCCTACAATGAGCAGTTCTTC. Protein: CASSFFSGASYNEQFF. Supplemented by reference TRBV11-2 and TRBJ2-1, the full variable domain reads EAGVAQSPRYKIIEKRQSVAFWCNPISGHATLYWYQQILGQGPKLLIQFQNNGVVDDSQLPKDRFSAERLKGVDSTLKIQPAKLEDSAVYLCASSFFSGASYNEQFFGPGTRLTVL.

CDR3 bases: TGTGCCAGCAGTCCGGACAGGGGAATCACTAACACTGAAGCTTTCTTT. As protein: CASSPDRGITNTEAFF. The J gene is TRBJ1-1, the V gene TRBV27, with 9 bases identical to TRBD1. The CDR3 is made up of 16 amino acids. Germline CDR1 MNHEY, CDR2 SMNVEV (reference sequence). V was clipped by 5 bases and J by 2 bases; unmatched bases: 9.

The chain uses TRBV6-1 and TRBJ2-1; 9 nucleotides align to TRBD1. This CDR3 region has 15 residues. Germline trimming cut 1 base from V and 9 bases from J; bases unmatched to any gene: 7. Germline-derived CDR1 and CDR2 are MNHNS and SASEGT. Written as DNA, the CDR3 is TGTGCCAGCAGTGAAGGGAACAGGGGGCGCGGTGAGCAGTTCTTC. It translates to CASSEGNRGRGEQFF.

The chain has TRBV7-2 and TRBJ2-7; D ambiguous. The V end was cut by 2 bases, the J end by 5 bases, with 10 bases between. This CDR3 spans 13 amino acids. Germline V gene sequence: CDR1 SGHTA, CDR2 FQGNSA. The CDR3 reads CASSLSSPDEQYF. As DNA, the CDR3 is TGTGCCAGCAGCTTAAGTTCCCCTGACGAGCAGTACTTC.

V is TRBV2 and J is TRBJ2-7; possibly TRBD1 for D (6 bases). V lost 5 bases to trimming and J lost 0 bases, with 14 bases between them. From germline, CDR1 is SNHLY and CDR2 FYNNEI. CDR3 length: 15 residues. The CDR3 sequence: CASSFQDRYSYEQYF. CDR3 bases: TGTGCCAGCAGTTTCCAAGACAGGTACTCCTACGAGCAGTACTTC.

The rearrangement links TRBV27 to TRBJ2-1; the D call may be TRBD1 or TRBD2 (7 bases each). This CDR3 is 13 amino acids long. V shed 3 bases and J shed 10 bases, with 13 bases lying between them. Germline values: CDR1 MNHEY, CDR2 SMNVEV (reference sequence). CDR3 DNA: TGTGCCAGCAGTTTTCAGGGGGGGCCGGAGCAGTTCTTC. This sequence encodes CASSFQGGPEQFF.

The genes are TRBV27 and TRBJ2-1, with TRBD2 matching over 7 bases. Germline loops: CDR1 MNHEY, CDR2 SMNVEV (reference sequence). V lost 1 base, J lost 14 bases, and 11 bases stayed unmatched. The length of the CDR3 is 14 residues. CDR3 DNA sequence: TGTGCCAGCAGTTTATTAGGGTCTGGGACTAAGAAGTTCTTC. This codes for CASSLLGSGTKKFF.

This clone is a singleton in its sample. The chain couples TRBV27 to TRBJ2-2; tentative D call: TRBD2 (6 bases). This CDR3 region has 14 residues. Per the germline V gene, CDR1 is MNHEY and CDR2 is SMNVEV (reference sequence). V lost 3 bases and J 7 bases, leaving 12 bases between the germline ends. The CDR3 loop reads CASSFGGGRGELFF. CDR3 coding DNA: TGTGCCAGCAGTTTCGGGGGAGGTCGCGGGGAGCTGTTTTTT.

Comments on this clone: Its ends do not fully match the called genes, so a read error is possible. The chain has TRBV7-7 and TRBJ2-5; D is uncertain. The CDR3 spans 15 residues. CDR1 SSHAT and CDR2 FNYEAQ come from the germline V gene (reference sequence). The CDR3, as DNA: TGTGCTAGCAGCTCCTGGGCCATCCGATGGGTGACCCAGTACTTC. Protein sequence: CASSSWAIRWVTQYF. Using reference TRBV7-7 and TRBJ2-5 for the parts outside the CDR3, the full variable domain is GAGVSQSPRYKVTKRGQDVTLRCDPISSHATLYWYQQALGQGPEFLTYFNYEAQPDKSGLPSDRFSAERPEGSISTLTIQRTEQRDSAMYRCASSSWAIRWVTQYFGPGTRLLVL.

This chain joins TRBV6-5 and TRBJ1-4; D is perhaps TRBD1 (5 bases). The ends were cut back, 2 bases at V and 0 bases at J, with 7 bases in the middle. CDR1 and CDR2 (germline): MNHEY, SVGAGI. The length of the CDR3 is 15 residues. As DNA, the CDR3 is TGTGCCAGCAGTTACGGAGGGGCAACTAATGAAAAACTGTTTTTT. Translated, it gives CASSYGGATNEKLFF.

The chain is built from TRBV4-1 and TRBJ2-3; the D gene is possibly TRBD2 (5 bases). CDR1 is MGHRA, CDR2 YSYEKL, per germline. This CDR3 spans 14 amino acids. Trimming cost V 1 base and J 3 bases, with 8 bases left between them. The CDR3 nucleotides read TGCGCCAGCAGCCAAGGGGAGTTAACAGATACGCAGTATTTT. This sequence encodes CASSQGELTDTQYF.

This clone was observed at least ten times. This chain connects TRBV4-1 to TRBJ2-4, with D unclear. V lost 0 bases, J lost 12 bases, and 18 bases lay in between. The germline CDR1 and CDR2 sequences are MGHRA and YSYEKL. CDR3 size: 15 residues. CDR3 protein: CASSQDSGVAGSQYF. The CDR3 bases are TGCGCCAGCAGCCAAGACTCTGGTGTGGCAGGCAGTCAGTACTTC.

V and J are TRBV7-9 and TRBJ1-1; no clear D. Germline values: CDR1 SEHNR, CDR2 FQNEAQ (reference sequence). This CDR3 has 14 residues. Deletions cut 5 bases from V and 0 bases from J, with 10 bases between. The CDR3 nucleotides read TGTGCCAGCAGCCAATCGGGGATGAACACTGAAGCTTTCTTT. Translation gives CASSQSGMNTEAFF.

J is TRBJ2-7 and V is TRBV6-5; 7 nucleotides align to TRBD1. CDR1 MNHEY and CDR2 SVGAGI come from the germline V gene. V shed 4 bases and J 2 bases; nucleotides not matched to a gene: 8. This CDR3 comprises 15 residues. The CDR3, as DNA: TGTGCCAGCAGTTTCCCCACAGGGGTGGCCTACGAGCAGTACTTC. Amino acid sequence: CASSFPTGVAYEQYF.

With respect to this clone: This sample includes further DNA sequences coding for the same CDR3. This chain joins TRBV6-2 or TRBV6-3 and TRBJ2-2; 9 bases map to TRBD2. The length of the CDR3 is 19 residues. Germline CDR1 and CDR2: MNHEY and SVGEGT. Trimming removed 5 bases from V and 6 bases from J; junction bases left unmatched: 19. CDR3 sequence: CASSDPPGYSGRGSGELFF. Here the CDR3 DNA reads TGTGCCAGCAGTGATCCCCCGGGTTATAGCGGGAGAGGGTCCGGGGAGCTGTTTTTT.

The CDR3 loop is CASSLEGLHGETQYF. Here the CDR3 DNA reads TGTGCCAGCAGCTTAGAAGGCCTCCACGGGGAGACCCAGTACTTC. The J gene is TRBJ2-5, the V gene TRBV11-3; unclear D gene. The germline CDR1 and CDR2 sequences are SGHNT and YENEEA. Trimming pared 0 bases from V and 5 bases from J, leaving 13 bases between. There are 15 residues in the CDR3.

The V and J genes are TRBV2 and TRBJ2-5; D uncertain. The CDR3 totals 14 residues. The V and J ends lost 8 bases and 5 bases respectively, with 18 bases between them. Germline CDR1 SNHLY, CDR2 FYNNEI. The CDR3 nucleotides are TGTGCCAGCCATGTAACGAGTTTCGGGGAGACCCAGTACTTC. Its protein is CASHVTSFGETQYF. Complete variable domain (other parts from reference TRBV2 and TRBJ2-5): EPEVTQTPSHQVTQMGQEVILRCVPISNHLYFYWYRQILGQKVEFLVSFYNNEISEKSEIFDDQFSVERPDGSNFTLKIRSTKLEDSAMYFCASHVTSFGETQYFGPGTRLLVL.

The chain uses TRBV27 and TRBJ2-6, with 8 positions matching TRBD1. Germline V lookup: CDR1 MNHEY, CDR2 SMNVEV (reference sequence). V lost 2 bases to trimming and J lost 1 base; unmatched junction nucleotides: 1. The CDR3 totals 16 residues. The CDR3 DNA is TGTGCCAGCAGTTTAGGGGACAGGTCTGGGGCCAACGTCCTGACTTTC. This sequence encodes CASSLGDRSGANVLTF.